This TCR beta chain was retrieved from a study of T cells after yellow fever vaccination. About the study: With SMART-Seq v4 Ultra Low Input, the fractions containing low cell numbers were prepared. General study points: The appearance of a small share of clonotypes in both CD4 and CD8 compartments was observed. FACS-sorted repertoires could contain abundant clonotypes contaminating from the bulk population. At 96% for CD4 and approximately 89% for CD8, most primary-vaccination clones showed up again after the booster.

This clonotype appeared once. Its cognate antigen is unknown. From the 5' RACE reads, TCRdb called clonotypes with MiXCR, one entry per CDR3 protein. The sample carries a few hundred thousand distinct CDR3 sequences, around a sixth recorded once. The CDR3 length is 18 residues. The V gene end was trimmed by 4 bases and the J gene end by 3 bases; junction bases not matched to a gene: 12. Germline CDR1 MGHRA, CDR2 YSYEKL. The chain couples TRBV4-1 to TRBJ2-6, with 7 nucleotides matching TRBD1. The TCR originated in a young man who received the YFV17D yellow fever vaccine. This material consisted of PBMCs, taken 4 to 6 days after the first yellow fever vaccination. The CDR3: CASSPPGQQRRGANVLTF. The CDR3 nucleotides read TGCGCCAGCAGCCCGCCGGGACAGCAGAGACGTGGGGCCAACGTCCTGACTTTC.